Presented here are 6 T cell receptor beta chains from one specimen sequenced in a study of blood T cells in healthy people across ages. Primers used in a second PCR of roughly 6 to 12 cycles were a sample-barcoded 5' primer and a J-beta primer mix. One entry per CDR3 protein, called by TCRdb with MiXCR from the 5' RACE reads. The sample has approximately 680,000 distinct CDR3 sequences, roughly 30% seen once. Sequenced sample: blood. Receptors were obtained from a woman aged 80 or older in good health.

This clonotype was seen at least ten times. V usage is TRBV7-2 and J usage is TRBJ2-7; D gene ambiguous. The V end was cut by 3 bases, the J end by 3 bases, with 6 bases between. From germline, CDR1 is SGHTA and CDR2 FQGNSA. This CDR3 has 12 residues. CDR3 bases: TGTGCCAGCAGCTTTTGGGGCTACGAGCAGTACTTC. Translation: CASSFWGYEQYF.

The chain uses TRBV20-1 and TRBJ2-6, with D tentatively TRBD1 (6 bases). Germline V CDR1 and CDR2: DFQATT, SNEGSKA (reference sequence). The CDR3 spans 17 residues. Trimming left V 4 bases short and J 2 bases short, with 18 bases between. In nucleotides, the CDR3 is TGCAGTGCTACCGGTGAGGGGGACGTCGCTGGGGCCAACGTCCTGACTTTC. Its protein is CSATGEGDVAGANVLTF.

This clonotype has a count of ten or more. J is TRBJ1-2 and V is TRBV4-2; 8 bases fit TRBD1. The CDR3 consists of 16 residues. J gave up 1 base and V 4 bases, and 8 bases lay outside the gene matches. The germline V gene has CDR1 LGHNA and CDR2 YNFKEQ. The DNA of the CDR3 is TGTGCCAGCAGCCCGTCGGGACAGGTTCATAACTATGGCTACACCTTC. Amino acids: CASSPSGQVHNYGYTF.

This clonotype appeared many times. V usage is TRBV20-1 and J usage is TRBJ2-4, with D maybe TRBD1 (6 bases). Germline V gene sequence: CDR1 DFQATT, CDR2 SNEGSKA (reference sequence). The CDR3 covers 14 residues. V was cut by 2 bases and J by 7 bases, with 15 bases left in between. CDR3 protein: CSARRSQGENIQYF. In DNA, the CDR3 is TGCAGTGCTAGACGGTCACAGGGTGAGAACATTCAGTACTTC.

Many counts were recorded for this clonotype. This chain connects TRBV10-3 to TRBJ1-2; 8 positions match TRBD1. V lost 6 bases to trimming and J lost 4 bases; unmatched junction nucleotides: 10. The germline gives CDR1 ENHRY, CDR2 SYGVKD. This CDR3 is 15 amino acids long. The CDR3 nucleotides read TGTGCCATCAGGACAACAGGGGGGGGAGGCTATGGCTACACCTTC. Translated: CAIRTTGGGGYGYTF.

In its sample, this clonotype was seen a few times. The rearrangement uses TRBV9 and TRBJ1-1; D is possibly TRBD1 (5 bases). V was trimmed by 2 bases and J by 1 base, leaving 15 bases between them. CDR3 length: 16 residues. Per germline, CDR1 SGDLS and CDR2 YYNGEE. As DNA, the CDR3 is TGTGCCAGCAGCGTGGGATGGGGGATGGGGAACACTGAAGCTTTCTTT. Translated: CASSVGWGMGNTEAFF. Looking up the rest from reference TRBV9 and TRBJ1-1 gives the full variable domain: DSGVTQTPKHLITATGQRVTLRCSPRSGDLSVYWYQQSLDQGLQFLIQYYNGEERAKGNILERFSAQQFPDLHSELNLSSLELGDSALYFCASSVGWGMGNTEAFFGQGTRLTVV.